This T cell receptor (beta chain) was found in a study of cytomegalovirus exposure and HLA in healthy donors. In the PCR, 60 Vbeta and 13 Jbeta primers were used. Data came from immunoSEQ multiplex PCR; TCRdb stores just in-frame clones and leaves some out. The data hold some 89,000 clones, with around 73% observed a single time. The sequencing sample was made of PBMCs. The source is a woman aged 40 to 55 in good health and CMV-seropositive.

CDR3 residues: CASSQVVGPSNQPQHF. CDR3 in DNA: TGCGCCAGCAGCCAAGTGGTCGGTCCTAGCAATCAGCCCCAGCATTTT. The chain is built from TRBV4-1 and TRBJ1-5; D unclear. The V gene lost 1 base and the J gene lost 0 bases, with 10 bases spanning the gap. CDR1 is MGHRA, CDR2 YSYEKL, per germline. There are 16 residues in the CDR3.